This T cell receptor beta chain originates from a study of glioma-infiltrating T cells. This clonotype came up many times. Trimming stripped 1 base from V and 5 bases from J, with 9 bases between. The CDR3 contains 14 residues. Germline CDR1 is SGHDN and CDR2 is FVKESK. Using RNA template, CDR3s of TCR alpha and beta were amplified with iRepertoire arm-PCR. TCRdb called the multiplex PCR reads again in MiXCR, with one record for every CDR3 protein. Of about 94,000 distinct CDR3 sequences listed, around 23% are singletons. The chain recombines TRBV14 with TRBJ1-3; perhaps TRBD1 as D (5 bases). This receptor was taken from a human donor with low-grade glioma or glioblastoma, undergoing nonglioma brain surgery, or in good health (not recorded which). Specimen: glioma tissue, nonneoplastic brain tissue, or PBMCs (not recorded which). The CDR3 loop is CASSQGGLRNTIYF. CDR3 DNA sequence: TGTGCCAGCAGCCAAGGGGGACTCCGAAACACCATATATTTT.